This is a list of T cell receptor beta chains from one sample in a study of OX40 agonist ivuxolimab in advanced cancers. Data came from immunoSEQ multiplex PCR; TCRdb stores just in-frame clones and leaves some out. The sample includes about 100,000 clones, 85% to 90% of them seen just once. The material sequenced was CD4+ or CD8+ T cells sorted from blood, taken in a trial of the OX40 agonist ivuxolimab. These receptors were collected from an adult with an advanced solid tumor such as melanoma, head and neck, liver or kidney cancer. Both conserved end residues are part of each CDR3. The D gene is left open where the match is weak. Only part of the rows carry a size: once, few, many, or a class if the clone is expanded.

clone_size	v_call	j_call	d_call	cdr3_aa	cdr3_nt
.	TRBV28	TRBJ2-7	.	CASSQPYEQYF	TGTGCCAGCAGTCAACCCTACGAGCAGTACTTC
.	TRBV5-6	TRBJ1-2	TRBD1	CASSLVDRTNYGYTF	TGTGCCAGCAGCTTGGTGGACAGGACAAACTATGGCTACACCTTC
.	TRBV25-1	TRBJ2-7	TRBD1	CASSGTGVGEQYF	TGTGCCAGCAGTGGCACAGGGGTGGGGGAGCAGTACTTC
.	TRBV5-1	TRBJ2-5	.	CASSLSGTSQETQYF	TGCGCCAGCAGCCTAAGCGGAACGAGTCAAGAGACCCAGTACTTC
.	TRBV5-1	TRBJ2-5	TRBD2	CASSLGLAGVWGETQYF	TGCGCCAGCAGCTTGGGACTAGCGGGAGTCTGGGGAGAGACCCAGTACTTC
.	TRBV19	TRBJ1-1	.	CASSKDRWGTEAFF	TGTGCCAGTAGTAAAGATCGGTGGGGCACTGAAGCTTTCTTT
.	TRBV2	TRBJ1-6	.	CASGNTPFGDSPLHF	TGTGCCAGCGGAAATACACCGTTTGGTGATTCACCCCTCCACTTT
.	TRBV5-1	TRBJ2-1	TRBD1	CASSLGQGGTEQFF	TGCGCCAGCAGCTTGGGACAGGGGGGAACTGAGCAGTTCTTC
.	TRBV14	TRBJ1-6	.	CASSQFRGANSPLHF	TGTGCCAGCAGCCAATTCAGGGGAGCGAATTCACCCCTCCACTTT
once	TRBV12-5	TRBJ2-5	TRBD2	CASGASGGAWETQYF	TGTGCTAGTGGTGCAAGCGGGGGGGCTTGGGAGACCCAGTACTTC
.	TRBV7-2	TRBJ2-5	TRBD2	CASTTRLAGGETQYF	TGTGCCAGCACCACAAGACTAGCGGGGGGTGAGACCCAGTACTTC
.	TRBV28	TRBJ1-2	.	CASTTGDGYGYTF	TGTGCCAGCACCACCGGGGACGGATATGGCTACACCTTC
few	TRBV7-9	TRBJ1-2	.	CASSLSTVSYGYTF	TGTGCCAGCAGCTTATCGACGGTTAGTTATGGCTACACCTTC
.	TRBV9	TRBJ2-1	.	CASSVGPRAYNEQFF	TGTGCCAGCAGCGTAGGACCGAGGGCCTACAATGAGCAGTTCTTC
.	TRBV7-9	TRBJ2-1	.	CASSFLVVLAGNEQFF	TGTGCCAGCAGCTTTTTGGTGGTCCTTGCCGGCAATGAGCAGTTCTTC
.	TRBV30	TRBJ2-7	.	CAWKEDSYEQYF	TGTGCCTGGAAGGAGGACTCCTACGAGCAGTACTTC
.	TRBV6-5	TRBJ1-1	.	CASSPWTGNTEAFF	TGTGCCAGCAGTCCATGGACGGGGAACACTGAAGCTTTCTTT
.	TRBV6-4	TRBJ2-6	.	CASSDKRTRQSRANVLTF	TGTGCCAGCAGTGATAAGCGCACACGACAAAGTCGGGCCAACGTCCTGACTTTC
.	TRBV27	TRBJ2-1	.	CASSSNTNNEQFF	TGTGCCAGCAGTTCCAACACGAACAATGAGCAGTTCTTC
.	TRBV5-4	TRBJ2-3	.	CASSLRTIDTQYF	TGTGCCAGCAGCCTCCGGACGATTGATACGCAGTATTTT
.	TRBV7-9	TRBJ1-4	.	CASSPGANGGRRNEKLFF	TGTGCCAGCAGCCCAGGGGCGAATGGGGGACGCCGCAATGAAAAACTGTTTTTT
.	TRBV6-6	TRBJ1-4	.	CASSRGHPEKLFF	TGTGCCAGCAGTCGTGGGCATCCTGAAAAACTGTTTTTT
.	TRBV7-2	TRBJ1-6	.	CASSMARSRSPLHF	TGTGCCAGCAGCATGGCCCGGAGTAGGTCACCCCTCCACTTT
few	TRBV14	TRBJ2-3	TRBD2	CASSHLPGAGGWADTQYF	TGTGCCAGCAGCCACCTCCCGGGAGCGGGAGGGTGGGCAGATACGCAGTATTTT
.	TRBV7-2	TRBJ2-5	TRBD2	CASSLTSGGETQYF	TGTGCCAGCAGCTTGACCTCGGGGGGGGAGACCCAGTACTTC
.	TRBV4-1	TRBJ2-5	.	CASSQVQGLGQETQYF	TGCGCCAGCAGCCAAGTTCAGGGTTTGGGACAAGAGACCCAGTACTTC
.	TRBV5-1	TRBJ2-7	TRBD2	CASSKTTSGSGYEQYF	TGCGCCAGCAGCAAAACGACTAGCGGGAGTGGCTACGAGCAGTACTTC
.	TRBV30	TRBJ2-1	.	CAWSWNEQFF	TGTGCCTGGAGTTGGAATGAGCAGTTCTTC
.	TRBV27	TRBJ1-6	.	CATCTYNSPLHF	TGTGCCACCTGTACCTATAATTCACCCCTCCACTTT
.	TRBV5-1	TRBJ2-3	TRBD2	CASSLEGSGSVGTDTQYF	TGCGCCAGCAGCTTGGAGGGTAGCGGGAGTGTCGGCACAGATACGCAGTATTTT
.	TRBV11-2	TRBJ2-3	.	CASSPLGWRVRTDTQYF	TGTGCCAGCAGCCCACTAGGATGGAGGGTTCGCACAGATACGCAGTATTTT
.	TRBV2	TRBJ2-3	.	CASRSGPGRADTQYF	TGTGCCAGCAGGAGCGGACCGGGGCGCGCAGATACGCAGTATTTT
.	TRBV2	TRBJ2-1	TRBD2	CASKRTSGGLNEQFF	TGTGCCAGCAAAAGGACTAGCGGGGGCCTGAATGAGCAGTTCTTC
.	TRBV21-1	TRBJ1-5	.	CASRWGQPQHF	TGTGCCAGCAGATGGGGCCAGCCCCAGCATTTT
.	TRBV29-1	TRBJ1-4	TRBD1	CSVGQGSEKLFF	TGCAGCGTGGGACAGGGGAGTGAAAAACTGTTTTTT
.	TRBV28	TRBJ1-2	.	CASSSWRGYTF	TGTGCCAGCAGTTCTTGGCGTGGCTACACCTTC
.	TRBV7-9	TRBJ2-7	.	CASSRRQDSYEQYF	TGTGCCAGCAGCCGGCGACAGGATTCCTACGAGCAGTACTTC
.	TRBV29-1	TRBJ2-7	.	CSVMIGKGLFYEQYF	TGCAGCGTCATGATTGGAAAGGGTTTATTCTACGAGCAGTACTTC
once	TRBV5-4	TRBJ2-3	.	CASSSGGARGFTDTQYF	TGTGCCAGCAGCTCTGGGGGGGCGAGGGGGTTCACAGATACGCAGTATTTT
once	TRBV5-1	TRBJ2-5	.	CASSPLVGAIQETQYF	TGCGCCAGCAGCCCCCTGGTGGGGGCGATTCAAGAGACCCAGTACTTC
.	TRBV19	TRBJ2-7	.	CASTPGTAYYEQYF	TGTGCCAGTACCCCCGGGACTGCCTACTACGAGCAGTACTTC
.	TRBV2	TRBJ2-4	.	CASSLTSIQYF	TGTGCCAGCAGCCTAACTAGCATTCAGTACTTC
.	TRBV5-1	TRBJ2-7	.	CASSLGHGEEQYF	TGCGCCAGCAGCCTCGGACACGGGGAAGAGCAGTACTTC
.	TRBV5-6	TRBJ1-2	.	CASSASNYGYTF	TGTGCCAGCAGCGCAAGTAACTATGGCTACACCTTC
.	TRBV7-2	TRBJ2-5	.	CASSPPTRKYETQYF	TGTGCCAGCAGCCCCCCGACTAGAAAGTACGAGACCCAGTACTTC
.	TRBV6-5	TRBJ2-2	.	CASSYRGVSGELFF	TGTGCCAGCAGTTACCGGGGCGTGTCCGGGGAGCTGTTTTTT